This T cell receptor (beta chain) was recorded in a study of cytomegalovirus exposure and HLA in healthy donors listed by TCRdb under 2017. Background on the whole study: An earlier analysis of approximately 600 of the donors reported 250 to 300 Gb of sequence data and about 100 million unique TCR beta sequences from roughly 180 million T cells. Approximately 300 gigabases of sequencing data and around 80 million unique TCR sequences made up an early release that covered under 750 HLA-typed donors. Of the roughly 400 genotyped donors, roughly 85% fell in the genetic ancestry cluster associated with self-reported Caucasian donors. The study aimed to test whether cataloging public T cell receptors could reveal signatures of past pathogen exposure. The study profiled the T cell repertoires of approximately 700 subjects by immunosequencing and related them to cytomegalovirus serostatus. In addition to the first cohort of 666 subjects, a separate validation cohort of around 110 different subjects was used. To predict cytomegalovirus infection status, the study combined high-throughput TCR immunosequencing, statistical association of individual TCRs with disease status, and machine learning. A later analysis re-examined previously published TCR beta repertoires from hundreds of donors and added high-resolution HLA genotyping to investigate patterns of TCR occurrence. The later analysis used no new phenotypic data to find candidate immune exposures, relying instead on TCR beta sequences and their occurrence across donors. An earlier analysis of some 600 of the donors applied high-throughput TCR beta sequencing to assess whether each TCR beta V gene segment acted as functional or pseudogenic. Donor age, sex, ethnicity and CMV serostatus were compiled alongside the repertoire data. Genome-wide SNP genotypes for about 55% of the 666 donors were used in a later genetic analysis, which treated that subset as a discovery cohort. All discovery cohort repertoires had been generated using a single sequencing platform. Class I and class II HLA loci were covered by the typing at four-digit resolution. The number of donors typed differed by locus, with 629-630 for A, B, C, DRB1 and DQB1, around 520 for DQA1, about 610 for DPA1, and some 470 for DPB1. Because of strong linkage in the cohort, a few DR-DQ haplotypes were treated as single units for association and clustering. Across 398 genotyped donors of the cohort, an average of roughly 250,000 unique TCR beta nucleotide sequences per donor were sequenced, and approximately 17% of those sequences were non-productive.

The cohort consisted of approximately 690 healthy bone marrow donors. All cohort members were sampled while nominally healthy, although unrecorded immune exposures were likely present. The donor was CMV seronegative and belonged to the group of 352 seronegative cohort members. Every donor gave a peripheral blood sample, and the peripheral blood mononuclear cells from that sample were used for TCR beta sequencing. Genomic DNA was extracted from the blood cell samples with the Qiagen DNeasy Blood Extraction Kit. Concerning this clone: Its antigen is unknown. The input lacks base qualities; no much larger clone sits a single base away.

The library was obtained by the immunoSEQ multiplex PCR assay. For the multiplex PCR, a mixture combining 60 forward primers for TCR Vbeta segments and 13 reverse primers for TCR Jbeta segments was used. The CDR3 region of rearranged TCR beta genes was amplified from genomic DNA by a multiplex PCR assay. The amplified TCR beta libraries were sequenced on the Illumina HiSeq System as 87-base-pair reads. In the source study's methods: A later analysis tallied 75 million to 95 million unique TCR beta chains across the 700 or so repertoires, and approximately 11 million of those chains were shared by two or more donors. Raw reads were error-corrected and collapsed into unique sequences with a nearest-neighbor algorithm that merged closely related sequences to remove PCR and sequencing errors. V, D and J gene segments were assigned by aligning CDR3 sequences to IMGT reference sequences. For a sequence to be retained, at least a six-nucleotide match to both a V gene segment and a J gene segment was required. A rearrangement counted as productive if the CDR3 had no stop codons and remained in frame with V and J, and every other rearrangement counted as non-productive. CDR3 was defined by IMGT convention, running from the second conserved V-encoded cysteine to the conserved J-encoded phenylalanine. The earlier analysis of fewer than 700 of the donors excluded sequences that lacked an unambiguous match to a single V gene segment. An earlier analysis of a few hundred of the donors classified V segments as functional when productive rearrangements were above 56.7% and as segregating when the standard deviation between donors was above 5%. To diagnose cytomegalovirus status from the catalog of TCR beta chain sequences, a statistical classification framework was built. V and J gene assignment, in a later analysis, came from comparing TCR nucleotide sequences with IMGT/GENE-DB human TR gene sequences. A later analysis assigned CDR3 sequences and most-parsimonious VDJ recombination scenarios with the TCRdist pipeline. In a later analysis, each TCR beta chain was defined by its CDR3 amino acid sequence together with its V-gene family, and reads lacking a unique V-gene family were excluded. As a way to deal with suspected cross-contamination and a sequencing artifact, a later analysis dropped hundreds of nucleotide sequences that were highly shared and had low generation probability. A later analysis calculated a clonal expansion index for each public chain from normalized within-repertoire ranks of inferred template counts. In a later analysis, generation probabilities were computed with a VDJ recombination model fitted to out-of-frame rearrangements, and the resulting probabilities were checked against IGoR. In a later analysis, TCR-TCR, TCR-HLA and TCR-CMV co-occurrence was scored with hypergeometric tests, and a repertoire-size bias correction was applied to TCR pairs. A later analysis estimated false discovery rates by permuting HLA or CMV assignments 20 times. In a later analysis, co-occurring TCRs were grouped with DBSCAN, and TCRdist sequence similarity was added when clustering was performed within HLA-allele-positive subsets. Repertoires with fewer than 30,000 or more than 120,000 public chains, plus five repertoires with anomalous nucleotide sharing, were excluded from co-occurrence clustering. TCRdb took over this immuneACCESS table, retaining in-frame rearrangements with V and J assigned. Such tables are incomplete; in checked studies, under half of the missing clones stem from an unresolved V gene, and the remainder is unexplained. D and trimming come from the DNA, and the V and J calls and clone size come from that table. A total of 110,000 to 150,000 clones appear in this sample, about 75% of them only once. Of the sample, approximately 6.8% is held by the ten largest clones.

The CDR3 numbers 18 residues from cysteine through phenylalanine. Only CDR3 DNA remains: 54 bases, in frame from the first base. Points the paper makes about the study in general: Several of the top co-occurrence clusters appeared to be linked to parvovirus B19, influenza, CMV and Epstein-Barr virus, according to a later analysis. In a later genetic analysis, fewer N-insertions in productive TCRs were reported among donors in an Asian-associated ancestry cluster than the roughly 700-donor mean. A group of highly shared sequence variants was considered likely to be a technical artifact of the sequencing pipeline. Linkage disequilibrium might explain the correlated functional status among segregating V segments, but an unknown experimental factor could not be ruled out. According to a later analysis, TCR association rates differed among HLA loci, with DRB1 alleles showing the most associated TCRs and HLA-C alleles showing the fewest. A later analysis associated 15,000 to 20,000 TCR beta sequences with specific HLA alleles at a false discovery rate of 0.05. Some IMGT-functional V segments, including TRBV6-2 and TRBV6-3, could not be distinguished by the 87-base-pair reads and were therefore excluded. Because some donors lacked HLA typing at each locus, the association tests relied only on the typed subset. Most TCR sequences were observed very rarely across donors, whereas some public TCRs were present in many individuals. CMV serostatus was the only immune exposure information available for the cohort. A later genetic analysis associated a missense DCLRE1C variant with V-gene and J-gene trimming of TCR beta chains, and an independent cohort replicated the association. Most CMV-associated TCR beta chains appeared to be HLA-restricted in a later analysis, and the HLA associations seemed to be driven largely by CMV exposure. The classifier was reported to diagnose cytomegalovirus status with high specificity and sensitivity in both the original and validation cohorts. In an earlier analysis of 500 to 650 of the donors, most TCR beta V segments appeared in productive rearrangements about 87% or about 30% of the time, broadly matching IMGT annotations. A total of roughly 160 TCR beta chains were listed by the study as associated with cytomegalovirus. The authors suggested that the approach could potentially be extended to other disease states and immunological phenotypes. A further reported finding was that TCR beta sequences accurately predicted the HLA-A and HLA-B alleles for most subjects in the first cohort. Over 15 rarely observed V segments, including chromosome 9 orphons, were excluded from the earlier analysis of about 500 of the donors because counts were too low. When HLA alleles, especially DR and DQ, strongly co-occurred, attributing TCR associations to individual alleles was difficult. Roughly uniform sequencing depth across donors was assumed in presence/absence analyses, although this assumption may not hold. Compared with equally common non-associated chains, HLA-associated TCR beta chains in a later analysis were more clonally expanded and had lower generation probabilities. In vitro tests confirmed that three of the cytomegalovirus-associated TCR beta chains recognize cytomegalovirus antigens. In this cohort, only TCR beta chains were sequenced, and detectable features were limited by the absence of alpha or paired-chain data.

The origin of this receptor is a man aged 30-40 years in good health and CMV-seronegative. The chain links TRBV12-2 with TRBJ2-7; TRBD2, the table's D call, was not compared with the DNA. TRBV12-2 constitutes a pseudogene. The sample was PBMCs. The DNA sequence is TGTGCAAGTCGCCATAGGGGTACTAGCGCTCCTTACTCCTACGAGCAGTACTTC. Translated, it gives CASRHRGTSAPYSYEQYF.